The source of this TCR beta chain is a study of T cells in Graves' hyperthyroidism and ophthalmopathy. The table lists this clonotype with many counts. In germline, CDR1 is MNHEY, CDR2 SMNVEV (reference sequence). V dropped 2 bases and J dropped 4 bases, with 14 bases sitting between them. The CDR3 spans 15 residues. The source material, RNA transcripts, was used to amplify TCR beta CDR3 regions. The TCR CDR3 first-round RT-PCR relied on the HTBI primer set. Via MiXCR, TCRdb re-called the multiplex PCR reads, giving one row per CDR3 protein. This table has about 270,000 distinct CDR3 sequences, roughly 22% appearing once.

The sequencing sample was made of blood. The sequence derives from a man aged 25-40 years with Graves' ophthalmopathy. The chain couples TRBV27 to TRBJ1-1; maybe TRBD1 (6 bases). The CDR3 spells CASSLRVVGGTEAFF. CDR3 DNA: TGTGCCAGCAGTTTAAGAGTCGTAGGGGGCACTGAAGCTTTCTTT.